These T cell receptor beta chains were read from a single sample in a study of blood T cell repertoires in COVID-19. Produced via immunoSEQ multiplex PCR; TCRdb's table is partial and in-frame only. The data show 150,000 to 200,000 clones, approximately 90% seen once. Material for sequencing was peripheral blood. These receptors all come from a man younger than 35 with COVID-19, enrolled during active disease. Each CDR3 is given with its conserved first and last residue. Clone size is given for some rows only: seen once, a few or many times, or a class if the clone is expanded.

j_gene,abundance,v_gene,CDR3aa
TRBJ1-1,NA,TRBV6-2/TRBV6-3,CASSYTGDAFF
TRBJ1-1,NA,TRBV11-2,CASSSRSGPNTEAFF
TRBJ2-5,NA,TRBV11-2,CASSELAVAIETQYF
TRBJ2-2,NA,TRBV5-3,CARSSRLDRTGELFF
TRBJ2-1,once,TRBV9,CASSVLGWTSEYNEQFF
TRBJ2-1,NA,TRBV12-3/TRBV12-4,CASSLLRGQFF
TRBJ2-7,once,TRBV5-6,CASSSQGAGTYEQYF
TRBJ2-1,few,TRBV27,CASGSRDRGLNEQFF
TRBJ2-1,NA,TRBV12-3/TRBV12-4,CASSSGTGQFF
TRBJ2-5,NA,TRBV5-1,CASSLGTGRETQYF